This TCR beta chain was profiled in a study of blood T cell repertoires in COVID-19. Turning to the study itself: Samples came from the United States, Italy and Spain, spanning acute and convalescent COVID-19. T cells, B-cell-depleted T cells, or PBMCs supplied cDNA or gDNA.

Per germline, CDR1 SGHRS and CDR2 YFSETQ. This CDR3 contains 14 residues. The trim removed 4 bases at V and 1 base at J, leaving 4 bases unmatched. In the original workflow: For nucleated cells, counts were estimated from reference gene primer amplification. Clones were read by immunoSEQ multiplex PCR, and TCRdb kept only the in-frame ones, dropping some. V and J calls and clone size follow that table, whereas D and trimming were derived from the DNA. The data contain around 68,000 clones, approximately 93% of them singletons. The sample taken for sequencing was peripheral blood. This chain connects TRBV5-1 to TRBJ2-5; 7 nucleotides line up with TRBD1. This clonotype was sampled from a man between 65 and 80 years old with active COVID-19. The CDR3 nucleotides are TGCGCCAGCAGCCCGGGGACAGCCCAAGAGACCCAGTACTTC. Residues: CASSPGTAQETQYF.